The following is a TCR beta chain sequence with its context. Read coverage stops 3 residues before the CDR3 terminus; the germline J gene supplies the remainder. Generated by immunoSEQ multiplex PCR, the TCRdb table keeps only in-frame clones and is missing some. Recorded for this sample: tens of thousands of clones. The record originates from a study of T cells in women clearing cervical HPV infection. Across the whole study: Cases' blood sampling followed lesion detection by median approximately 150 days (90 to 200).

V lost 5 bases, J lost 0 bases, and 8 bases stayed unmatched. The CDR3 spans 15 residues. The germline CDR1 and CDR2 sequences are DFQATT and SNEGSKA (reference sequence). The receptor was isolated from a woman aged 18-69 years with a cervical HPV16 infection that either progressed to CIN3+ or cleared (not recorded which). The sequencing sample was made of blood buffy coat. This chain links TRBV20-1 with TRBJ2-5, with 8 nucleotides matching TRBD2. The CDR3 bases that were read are TGCAGTGCTCCCTCGGGGGGGGCCAACCAAGAGACC. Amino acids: CSAPSGGANQET. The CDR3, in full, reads CSAPSGGANQETQYF.